The 15 T cell receptor beta chains below were found in one sample sequenced in a study of identifying expanded T cells in peripheral blood. Measured with immunoSEQ multiplex PCR; TCRdb has only the in-frame clones, and not every one. The data show about 85,000 clones, around nine tenths seen once. The sample consisted of blood. These receptors were taken from a person between 18 and 69 years old in good health.

The gene calls are TRBV7-6 and TRBJ1-2; 8 bases map to TRBD1. From germline, CDR1 is SGHVS and CDR2 FNYEAQ. The CDR3 loop spans 14 amino acids. The J segment lost 6 bases and the V segment lost 7 bases, leaving 10 bases of the junction unmatched. The CDR3 nucleotides are TGTGCCAGCACCTTGCGGGCAGGGGGCGATGGCTACACCTTC. Protein product: CASTLRAGGDGYTF.

The rearrangement links TRBV29-1 to TRBJ2-5, with 10 bases fitting TRBD2. J was trimmed by 4 bases and V by 3 bases; bases with no gene match: 11. Germline CDR1 and CDR2: SQVTM and ANQGSEA. The CDR3 has 16 amino acids. The CDR3 DNA reads as TGCAGCGTTGACCCGGGGGCGGGACTAGCGACAGAGACCCAGTACTTC. Protein product: CSVDPGAGLATETQYF.

The V gene is TRBV28, the J gene TRBJ1-2, with unresolved D. V lost 2 bases and J lost 2, with 18 bases in between. Germline CDR1 reads MDHEN; CDR2 reads SYDVKM. The CDR3 length is 17 residues. The DNA of the CDR3 is TGTGCCAGCAGTTTAACCAGCGTGGCGGGGTACAACTATGGCTACACCTTC. It translates to CASSLTSVAGYNYGYTF.

The chain employs TRBV18 and TRBJ2-7, with TRBD2 matching over 8 bases. The CDR3 has 16 residues. V trimming: 4 bases; J trimming: 1 base; junction bases outside the gene matches: 9. Germline CDR1 KGHSH, CDR2 LQKENI. The CDR3 sequence is CASSLLAEPLSYEQYF. The CDR3 DNA reads TGTGCCAGCTCACTACTAGCGGAGCCCTTATCCTACGAGCAGTACTTC.

The rearrangement links TRBV27 to TRBJ2-5; 8 nucleotides line up with TRBD1. Trimming took 4 bases from V and 9 from J; bases not matched to a gene: 7. The CDR3 covers 13 residues. Germline V gene data show CDR1 as MNHEY and CDR2 as SMNVEV (reference sequence). The CDR3 nucleotides read TGTGCCAGCAGTTCCGGACAGGGTAGGGCCCAGTACTTC. This sequence encodes CASSSGQGRAQYF.

The chain recombines TRBV19 with TRBJ1-6; the D gene is possibly TRBD1 (5 bases). V was cut by 6 bases and J by 11 bases, with 14 bases left in between. CDR3 length equals 13 residues. Looked up from germline, CDR1 is LNHDA and CDR2 is SQIVND (reference sequence). The CDR3 bases are TGTGCCAGTAGAGCAGGGTCCGGCACACCCCTCCACTTT. Encoded protein: CASRAGSGTPLHF.

The V and J genes are TRBV15 and TRBJ2-1; D call uncertain. V lost 0 bases to trimming and J lost 1 base, with 7 bases between them. This CDR3 has 15 amino acids. Germline CDR1 LNHNV, CDR2 YYDKDF (reference sequence). In DNA form, the CDR3 reads TGTGCCACCAGCAGAGAAAGGGTATCCTACAATGAGCAGTTCTTC. It specifies CATSRERVSYNEQFF.

The CDR3 bases are TGTGCCAGCAGTTTGTCCGGGACAACGGAAGAGACCCAGTACTTC. This sequence encodes CASSLSGTTEETQYF. The chain carries TRBV28 and TRBJ2-5; D is possibly TRBD1 (6 bases). The V end was cut by 3 bases, the J end by 3 bases, with 14 bases between. This CDR3 spans 15 amino acids. Germline V gene lookup returns CDR1 MDHEN and CDR2 SYDVKM.

This clone was picked up a small number of times. The chain combines TRBV7-9 with TRBJ2-3; 7 bases line up with TRBD1. V lost 5 bases and J lost 4; bases outside the gene matches: 9. This CDR3 comprises 15 residues. Germline values: CDR1 SEHNR, CDR2 FQNEAQ (reference sequence). CDR3 loop: CASSLSDRVPDTQYF. CDR3 bases: TGTGCCAGCAGCCTCTCCGACAGGGTCCCAGATACGCAGTATTTT.

The gene calls are TRBV19 and TRBJ1-1; D possibly corresponds to TRBD1 (6 bases). Trimming stripped 5 bases from V and 1 base from J, with 14 bases between. Germline V gene lookup returns CDR1 LNHDA and CDR2 SQIVND (reference sequence). The CDR3 totals 15 residues. DNA of the CDR3: TGTGCCAGTAGTGGCAGGGGTAGAGCGAACACTGAAGCTTTCTTT. Protein product: CASSGRGRANTEAFF.

The chain combines TRBV6-5 with TRBJ2-7; D is uncertain. Germline loops: CDR1 MNHEY, CDR2 SVGAGI. The CDR3 loop spans 13 amino acids. The V gene lost 8 bases and the J gene lost 7 bases, with 18 bases spanning the gap. As DNA, the CDR3 is TGTGCCAGCTCCCGGTGGGCTACGAAGGAGCAGTACTTC. Translated: CASSRWATKEQYF.

The V and J genes are TRBV5-1 and TRBJ2-5, with 10 bases fitting TRBD2. Germline V lookup: CDR1 SGHRS, CDR2 YFSETQ. V lost 4 bases, J lost 5 bases, and 2 bases stayed unmatched. The CDR3 contains 13 residues. CDR3: CASSPTSGETQYF. The CDR3 coding sequence is TGCGCCAGCAGCCCGACTAGCGGGGAGACCCAGTACTTC.

The chain employs TRBV28 and TRBJ1-2; 7 nucleotides match TRBD1. The CDR3 spans 17 residues. The V and J ends lost 7 bases and 8 bases, in that order; junction bases with no gene match: 22. Germline V gene lookup returns CDR1 MDHEN and CDR2 SYDVKM. The CDR3 sequence is CASTDSQGYRGVRGYTF. CDR3 coding DNA: TGTGCCAGCACCGACTCACAGGGGTACCGAGGGGTGAGGGGCTACACCTTC.

Here the CDR3 DNA reads TGTGCCAGCAGCCACAGACAGGGAAACACTGAAGCTTTCTTT. It translates to CASSHRQGNTEAFF. V and J are TRBV4-2 and TRBJ1-1; 7 bases map to TRBD1. V was pared by 3 bases and J by 2 bases, with 3 bases of the junction left unmatched. The length of the CDR3 is 14 residues. The germline CDR1 and CDR2 sequences are LGHNA and YNFKEQ.

V gene TRBV30 combines with J gene TRBJ2-5; 8 bases agree with TRBD2. The CDR3 spans 13 residues. V shed 3 bases, J shed 4 bases, and the junction held 4 bases outside the gene matches. CDR1 is GTSNPN and CDR2 is SVGIG in the germline V gene (reference sequence). The CDR3 DNA reads TGTGCCTGGAGCGGGGGGGCCGGAGAGACCCAGTACTTC. Protein product: CAWSGGAGETQYF.